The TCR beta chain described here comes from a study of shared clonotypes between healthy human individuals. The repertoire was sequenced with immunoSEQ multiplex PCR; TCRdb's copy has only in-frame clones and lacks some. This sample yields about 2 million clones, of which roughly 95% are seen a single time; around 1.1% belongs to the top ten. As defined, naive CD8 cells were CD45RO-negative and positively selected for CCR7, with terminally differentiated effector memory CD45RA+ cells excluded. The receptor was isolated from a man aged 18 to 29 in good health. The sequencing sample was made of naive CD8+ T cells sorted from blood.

In DNA, the CDR3 is TGTGCCAGCAGTCAAACAGGGAGCTCTGGAAACACCATATATTTT. It is translated as CASSQTGSSGNTIYF. This chain uses TRBV6-5 with TRBJ1-3, with a weak D call TRBD1 (6 bases). The germline gives CDR1 MNHEY, CDR2 SVGAGI. The CDR3 is 15 amino acids. The V end lost 5 bases, the J end lost 0 bases, and 11 bases lay between the germline ends.